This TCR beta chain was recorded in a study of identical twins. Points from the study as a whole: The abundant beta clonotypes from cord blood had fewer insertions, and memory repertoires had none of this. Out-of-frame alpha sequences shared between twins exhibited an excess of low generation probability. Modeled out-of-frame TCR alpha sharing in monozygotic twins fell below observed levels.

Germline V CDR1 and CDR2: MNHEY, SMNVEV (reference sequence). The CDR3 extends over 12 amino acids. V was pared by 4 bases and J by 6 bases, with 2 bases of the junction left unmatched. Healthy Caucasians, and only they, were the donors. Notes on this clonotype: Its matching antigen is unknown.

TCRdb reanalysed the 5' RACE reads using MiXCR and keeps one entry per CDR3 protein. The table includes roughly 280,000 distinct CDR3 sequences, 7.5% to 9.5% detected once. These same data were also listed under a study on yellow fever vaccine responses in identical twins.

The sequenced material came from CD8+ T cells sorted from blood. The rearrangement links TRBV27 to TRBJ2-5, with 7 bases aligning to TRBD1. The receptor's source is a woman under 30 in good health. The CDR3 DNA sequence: TGTGCCAGCAGTTCACAGGGGCAGACCCAGTACTTC. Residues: CASSSQGQTQYF.